The present T cell receptor (beta chain) was sequenced within a study of PD-1 blockade in mismatch repair-deficient tumors. Study results and limitations: After pembrolizumab, tumor-resident clones rose rapidly, then generally contracted before radiologic responses.

The CDR3 spans 11 residues. Looked up from germline, CDR1 is GTSNPN and CDR2 is SVGIG (reference sequence). Trimming left V 8 bases short and J 1 base short, with 8 bases between. About this clone itself: Its antigen is as yet unknown.

Every patient had mismatch repair deficiency by PCR or immunohistochemistry. The assay was immunoSEQ multiplex PCR, and TCRdb's table has in-frame clones only and misses some. There are around 38,000 clones in the sample; around 79% occur only once, and 22% lies in the top ten. This chain links TRBV30 with TRBJ1-1; D ambiguous. This receptor was identified in an adult with mismatch repair-deficient cancer. This specimen was peripheral blood, taken 4 weeks after starting pembrolizumab. CDR3 residues: CAQRENTEAFF. The CDR3 region has the DNA TGTGCCCAGAGAGAGAACACTGAAGCTTTCTTT. Variable domain in full (rest from reference TRBV30 and TRBJ1-1): SQTIHQWPATLVQPVGSPLSLECTVEGTSNPNLYWYRQAAGRGLQLLFYSVGIGQISSEVPQNLSASRPQDRQFILSSKKLLLSDSGFYLCAQRENTEAFFGQGTRLTVV.